The sequence of this T cell receptor (beta chain) was determined in a study of early T cells in non-severe SARS-CoV-2 infection. About the study: The sequenced material was bulk RNA from unsorted whole blood, and its chains were unpaired.

The table lists this clonotype with many counts. Its antigen is not identified. Individual cDNA molecules received unique molecular identifiers during library preparation. A single record per CDR3 protein comes from TCRdb applying MiXCR to the 5' RACE reads. There are more than 85,000 distinct CDR3 sequences in the sample; around 13% occur only once, and over 5% lies in the top ten. General study results and limits: There was a bias toward anti-spike CD8 responses in VDJdb matching, which missed private and CD4 specificities.

The CDR3 runs 15 residues. Trimming removed 7 bases at V and 2 bases at J, with 20 bases between. Per germline, CDR1 GTSNPN and CDR2 SVGIG (reference sequence). The sequence derives from an adult who was a healthcare worker with PCR-confirmed SARS-CoV-2 infection or an uninfected control (not recorded which). V gene TRBV30 combines with J gene TRBJ2-5, with D perhaps being TRBD1 or TRBD2 (5 bases each). Input material: whole blood. CDR3 sequence: CASNPGTVAQETQYF. In DNA form, the CDR3 reads TGTGCCTCTAACCCTGGGACCGTGGCTCAAGAGACCCAGTACTTC.